These T cell receptor beta chains were read from a single sample in a study of technical replicates of blood from several donors. TCRdb's copy holds only in-frame clones and misses some; the assay was immunoSEQ multiplex PCR. Altogether about 88,000 clones are present, around 94% being singletons, with the ten largest covering approximately 0.25%. The sample taken for sequencing was T cells isolated from PBMCs. The origin of the receptors is a human donor in good health. Each CDR3 is given without its conserved first and last residue.

V: TRBV9; J: TRBJ1-2; CDR3: ASSEGQGGPYGYT
V: TRBV28; J: TRBJ1-1; CDR3: ASRDHRDMNTEAF
V: TRBV6-6; J: TRBJ2-2; CDR3: ASSYLTSSNTGELF
V: TRBV4-1; J: TRBJ1-1; CDR3: ASSGLQNTEAF
V: TRBV5-5; J: TRBJ2-7; CDR3: ASNWLLESGNEQY
V: TRBV7-3; J: TRBJ2-7; CDR3: ASSLGRSYEQY
V: TRBV4-1; J: TRBJ2-7; CDR3: ASSQGDREGQY
V: TRBV2; J: TRBJ2-4; CDR3: ASSEPGTKNIQY
V: TRBV15; J: TRBJ2-7; CDR3: ATSRAGPAYEQY
V: TRBV28; J: TRBJ1-1; CDR3: ASRKTGGGGTEAF
V: TRBV19; J: TRBJ1-1; CDR3: ASSPRTASEAF
V: TRBV9; J: TRBJ2-3; CDR3: ASSVVGQGVDTDTQY
V: TRBV19; J: TRBJ2-4; CDR3: ASSIVGTGSIGKNIQY
V: TRBV6-4; J: TRBJ1-1; CDR3: ASSSRPYGDTEAF